These 19 T cell receptor beta chains came from one sample sequenced in a study of T cells in Graves' hyperthyroidism and ophthalmopathy. RNA transcripts were the template for amplifying TCR beta CDR3 regions. Researchers ran a first-round RT-PCR on the TCR CDR3 using the HTBI primer set. TCRdb reprocessed the multiplex PCR reads with MiXCR, giving one entry per CDR3 protein. The sample yields about 570,000 distinct CDR3 sequences, roughly 46% seen once. Sequences were obtained from peripheral blood or thyroid tissue (not recorded which). These receptors all stem from an adult woman with Graves' disease, either hyperthyroidism or ophthalmopathy (not recorded which).

The chain couples TRBV5-1 to TRBJ2-7; either TRBD1 or TRBD2 may fit D (6 bases each). Germline-derived CDR1 and CDR2 are SGHRS and YFSETQ. The CDR3 consists of 15 residues. Trimming cost V 0 bases and J 2 bases, with 12 bases left between them. CDR3 nucleotides: TGCGCCAGCAGCTTGGGAGGCGGGGACACCTACGAGCAGTACTTC. The encoded protein is CASSLGGGDTYEQYF.

The chain couples TRBV28 to TRBJ2-5; 7 positions match TRBD2. The V and J ends lost 7 bases and 1 base, in that order; junction bases with no gene match: 9. Looked up from germline, CDR1 is MDHEN and CDR2 is SYDVKM. CDR3 size: 15 residues. CDR3 DNA: TGTGCCAGCACCCTCTTGGCGGGGGTCCAAGAGACCCAGTACTTC. Protein product: CASTLLAGVQETQYF.

Comments on this clonotype: The germline gene is not matched at one end of the junction; a read error may be the cause. The chain couples TRBV11-2 to TRBJ2-6, with a weak D call TRBD2 (6 bases). This CDR3 comprises 13 residues. Germline V lookup: CDR1 SGHAT, CDR2 FQNNGV. The CDR3 coding sequence is TGTGCCAGCAGCTTACGGCGGGACGGGGTTCCGGCTTTC. This encodes CASSLRRDGVPAF.

At least ten counts were recorded for this clonotype. V gene TRBV11-2 combines with J gene TRBJ2-2; perhaps TRBD1 as D (7 bases). V lost 2 bases to trimming and J lost 4 bases, with 14 bases between them. Per the germline V gene, CDR1 is SGHAT and CDR2 is FQNNGV. The CDR3 has 16 residues. DNA for the CDR3: TGTGCCAGCAGCTTATTGGAGGGGGCGATCACCGGGGAGCTGTTTTTT. Translating it yields CASSLLEGAITGELFF.

The sample holds one count of this clonotype. The rearrangement links TRBV20-1 to TRBJ2-5; D remains unclear. The CDR3 has 13 amino acids. Per the germline V gene, CDR1 is DFQATT and CDR2 is SNEGSKA (reference sequence). V lost 0 bases and J 9 bases, leaving 14 bases between the germline ends. CDR3: CSARDLEEKAQYF. The CDR3 nucleotides read TGCAGTGCTAGAGATCTCGAGGAAAAGGCCCAGTACTTC.

This clonotype appeared many times. The chain carries TRBV6-6 and TRBJ1-5; no reliable D call. CDR1 and CDR2 from the germline V gene are MNHNY and SVGAGI (reference sequence). CDR3 length equals 13 residues. The ends were cut back, 6 bases at V and 2 bases at J, with 8 bases in the middle. The CDR3 spells CASRGYGNQPQHF. CDR3 in DNA: TGTGCCAGCAGGGGATATGGCAATCAGCCCCAGCATTTT.

The table lists this clonotype with many counts. The chain joins TRBV19 to TRBJ1-6, with a possible D match to TRBD1 (5 bases). The germline gives CDR1 LNHDA, CDR2 SQIVND (reference sequence). V lost 3 bases, J lost 10 bases, and 16 bases lay in between. This CDR3 is built from 15 residues. The CDR3 region is CASSISRGGGSPLHF. CDR3 coding DNA: TGTGCCAGTAGTATCAGCCGGGGCGGTGGCTCACCCCTCCACTTT.

Only one count was recorded for this clonotype. An end of the junction differs from the germline gene, which may be a read error. This chain uses TRBV5-1 with TRBJ1-1; D not certain. CDR3 length: 13 amino acids. Germline V gene lookup returns CDR1 SGHRS and CDR2 YFSETQ. CDR3 residues: CASGFPENTEAFF. CDR3 nucleotide sequence: TGCGCCAGCGGCTTTCCAGAGAACACTGAGGCTTTCTTT.

V and J are TRBV7-3 and TRBJ2-7; D might be TRBD1 or TRBD2, each matching 5 bases. CDR3 length: 13 amino acids. The V end lost 4 bases, the J end lost 3 bases, and 10 bases lay between the germline ends. The germline gives CDR1 SGHTA, CDR2 FQGTGA. The CDR3 region is CASSSGPFYEQYF. The CDR3 bases are TGTGCCAGCAGCTCGGGACCATTCTACGAGCAGTACTTC.

This clonotype came up many times. V usage is TRBV18 and J usage is TRBJ1-2; D not certain. The CDR3 runs to 9 residues. Germline CDR1 and CDR2: KGHSH and LQKENI. V lost 3 bases and J 10 bases, leaving 3 bases between the germline ends. CDR3 in amino acids: CASSPFYTF. The CDR3 coding sequence is TGTGCCAGCTCACCGTTCTACACCTTC. The complete variable domain, with remaining parts taken from reference TRBV18 and TRBJ1-2, reads NAGVMQNPRHLVRRRGQEARLRCSPMKGHSHVYWYRQLPEEGLKFMVYLQKENIIDESGMPKERFSAEFPKEGPSILRIQQVVRGDSAAYFCASSPFYTFGSGTRLTVV.

The chain is built from TRBV11-1 and TRBJ1-4; 8 bases fit TRBD1. V lost 4 bases, J lost 8 bases, and 12 bases stayed unmatched. Germline V gives CDR1 SGHAT, CDR2 FQDESV (reference sequence). This CDR3 spans 16 amino acids. This chain's CDR3 is CASSSEVRGHREKLFF. In DNA form, the CDR3 reads TGTGCCAGCAGCTCAGAAGTCAGGGGGCATCGGGAAAAACTGTTTTTT.

This clonotype has ten or more counts. The chain employs TRBV7-2 and TRBJ2-7; 11 bases are a match to TRBD2. CDR1 is SGHTA and CDR2 is FQGNSA in the germline V gene. Losses at the gene ends were 3 bases for V and 3 bases for J; bases not matched to a gene: 4. CDR3 length: 15 residues. The DNA of the CDR3 is TGTGCCAGCAGCTTTGCGACTAGCGGGAACTACGAGCAGTACTTC. Its translation: CASSFATSGNYEQYF.

In its sample, this clonotype was seen many times. The rearrangement uses TRBV5-6 and TRBJ2-7; TRBD1 matches 7 bases. The CDR3 is made up of 14 amino acids. V lost 6 bases, J lost 2 bases, and 8 bases stayed unmatched. Looked up from germline, CDR1 is SGHDT and CDR2 is YYEEEE. CDR3 residues: CASKYRDRTYEQYF. The DNA for the CDR3 is TGTGCCAGCAAGTACCGGGACAGAACCTACGAGCAGTACTTC. Combining the CDR3 with reference TRBV5-6 and TRBJ2-7 gives the whole variable domain DAGVTQSPTHLIKTRGQQVTLRCSPKSGHDTVSWYQQALGQGPQFIFQYYEEEERQRGNFPDRFSGHQFPNYSSELNVNALLLGDSALYLCASKYRDRTYEQYFGPGTRLTVT.

Notes on this clonotype: Germline and junction disagree at one end, which may indicate a read error. The chain is built from TRBV20-1 and TRBJ2-7; the D is unclear. The germline V gene has CDR1 DFQATT and CDR2 SNEGSKA (reference sequence). The CDR3 consists of 12 residues. CDR3 coding DNA: TGCAGTGCTATTGGTCTGGGGATACCGCTCGACTTC. Residues: CSAIGLGIPLDF.

The table lists this clonotype with many counts. The chain carries TRBV10-3 and TRBJ2-3; D possibly corresponds to TRBD2 (5 bases). The germline V gene has CDR1 ENHRY and CDR2 SYGVKD. The germline V and J ends were trimmed by 3 bases and 4 bases, with 11 bases remaining between them. The CDR3 is made up of 14 amino acids. This chain's CDR3 is CAISDERKSDTQYF. The CDR3 nucleotides read TGTGCCATCAGTGACGAGCGGAAGTCAGATACGCAGTATTTT.

On this clonotype itself: Germline is not matched at one junction end, which may reflect a read error. The V gene is TRBV7-2, the J gene TRBJ1-2; perhaps TRBD1 as D (5 bases). The CDR3 length is 13 residues. The germline gives CDR1 SGHTA, CDR2 FQGNSA. CDR3 sequence reads: CASSSSRGYDYTF. CDR3 in DNA: TGTGCCAGCAGCTCTAGTAGGGGATATGACTACACCTTC. Filled out from reference TRBV7-2 and TRBJ1-2, the complete variable domain reads GAGVSQSPSNKVTEKGKDVELRCDPISGHTALYWYRQSLGQGLEFLIYFQGNSAPDKSGLPSDRFSAERTGGSVSTLTIQRTQQEDSAVYLCASSSSRGYDYTFGSGTRLTVV.

This rearrangement joins TRBV6-1 to TRBJ2-5, with 7 positions matching TRBD1. The J segment lost 5 bases and the V segment lost 2 bases, leaving 5 bases of the junction unmatched. This CDR3 is 14 amino acids long. The germline gives CDR1 MNHNS, CDR2 SASEGT. CDR3 region: CASSERDSPETQYF. The CDR3 DNA reads as TGTGCCAGCAGTGAACGGGACAGCCCCGAGACCCAGTACTTC.

This sequence joins TRBV5-1 and TRBJ1-4, with 10 bases that match TRBD1. Per germline, CDR1 SGHRS and CDR2 YFSETQ. The ends lost 2 bases at V and 15 bases at J; junction bases unmatched: 13. There are 15 residues in the CDR3. CDR3 residues: CASSLTRVRTGGVFF. DNA of the CDR3: TGCGCCAGCAGCTTAACCCGGGTCCGGACAGGGGGAGTGTTTTTT.

This chain links TRBV10-3 with TRBJ2-7, with 8 bases fitting TRBD2. There are 14 residues in the CDR3. The germline gives CDR1 ENHRY, CDR2 SYGVKD. J gave up 6 bases and V 10 bases, and 14 bases lay outside the gene matches. This CDR3 is CANGQTGGRLEQYF. The DNA of the CDR3 is TGTGCCAATGGGCAGACTGGCGGGAGGCTCGAGCAGTACTTC.